This record concerns one T cell receptor (beta chain) sequence. This CDR3 contains 14 residues. The sample is drawn from a study of blood T cell repertoires in COVID-19. Assay used: immunoSEQ multiplex PCR; TCRdb lists only in-frame clones, some missing. The repertoire holds just over 150,000 clones, with 88% as singletons. The sample comprised PBMCs or T cells enriched from blood (not recorded which). This TCR derives from a woman between 45 and 60 years old who had recovered from COVID-19. V gene TRBV21-1 combines with J gene TRBJ2-5; the D call in the table, TRBD1, was not verified against the DNA. TRBV21-1 is labeled a pseudogene. The CDR3, as DNA: TGTGCCAGCAGCATGAGGGACAGGGCGGGGACCCAGTACTTC. Its protein product is CASSMRDRAGTQYF.